The rows below give T cell receptor beta chains drawn from one sample of a study of human T cells and chemical hapten exposure. TCRdb reprocessed the RACE reads with MiXCR, giving one entry per CDR3 protein. The sample has under 300,000 distinct CDR3 sequences; approximately 8.6% are singletons. The starting material was whole blood, obtained in connection with sensitization to the hapten diphenylcyclopropenone (DPC). The receptors originated from a woman aged 35 to 49 with alopecia areata. Some clones in this sample may be carry-over from other donors' samples. Each CDR3 is given with its conserved first and last residue. A D gene is named only where the DNA matches it firmly. Expanded clones get a size class; other rows say once, few or many, or leave the size out.

clone_size	v_call	j_call	d_call	cdr3_aa
-	TRBV6-6	TRBJ2-5	TRBD1	CASSYTTGGGDQETQYF
many	TRBV6-5	TRBJ1-3	TRBD1	CASSPLQGASTIYF
-	TRBV6-2/TRBV6-3	TRBJ2-1	TRBD2	CASSWALAGIRNEQFF
-	TRBV28	TRBJ2-1	-	CASSFQNEQFF
few	TRBV24-1	TRBJ2-7	TRBD2	CATSDRGTSYEQYF
few	TRBV12-3/TRBV12-4	TRBJ1-3	-	CASSFHTIYF
many	TRBV11-1	TRBJ2-1	-	CASSHQSSYNEQFF
few	TRBV6-5	TRBJ2-5	-	CASGDRFNQETQYF
many	TRBV20-1	TRBJ2-1	TRBD1	CSMKGKDRVSYNEQFF
-	TRBV7-2	TRBJ2-1	TRBD1	CASSLAWTGTYNEQFF
-	TRBV6-1	TRBJ2-2	-	CATRWGSMPTGELFF
-	TRBV7-6	TRBJ2-1	-	CASSFGAGTYNEQFF
-	TRBV2	TRBJ2-2	-	CASLRDTGELFF
-	TRBV9	TRBJ2-3	TRBD2	CASDTSGKADTQYF
few	TRBV28	TRBJ2-7	-	CASSATGDSYEQYF
-	TRBV6-1	TRBJ2-5	-	CASSALTSLYQETQYF
many	TRBV7-9	TRBJ1-1	-	CASSFTRDNTEAFF
-	TRBV18	TRBJ1-5	TRBD1	CASSRGQDGYQPQHF
-	TRBV7-9	TRBJ1-1	-	CASSYSHTEAFF
-	TRBV15	TRBJ1-1	-	CATSRPERGTEAFF
few	TRBV7-2	TRBJ2-7	-	CASSLSGVSPYEQYF
-	TRBV7-2	TRBJ2-7	-	CASSKAATGEFHEQYF
few	TRBV3-1	TRBJ1-5	TRBD1	CASSQDTGVQPQHF